The 10 T cell receptor beta chains given below trace back to one sample, sequenced in a study of control samples from healthy donors and cancer patients. Sequenced by immunoSEQ multiplex PCR; TCRdb stores in-frame clones only, minus some. This table holds roughly 150,000 clones, more than 85% found once. Sequences were obtained from blood. All receptors derive from a man between 50 and 59 years old in good health.

The chain joins TRBV7-3 to TRBJ2-2; D might be TRBD1 (5 bases). The CDR3 loop spans 16 amino acids. CDR1 is SGHTA and CDR2 is FQGTGA in the germline V gene. V was clipped by 1 base and J by 1 base, with 10 bases between them. CDR3 sequence (DNA): TGTGCCAGCAGCTTAAATGCTGGACAGAACACCGGGGAGCTGTTTTTT. It specifies CASSLNAGQNTGELFF. The full variable domain, with the rest looked up from reference TRBV7-3 and TRBJ2-2, is GAGVSQTPSNKVTEKGKYVELRCDPISGHTALYWYRQSLGQGPEFLIYFQGTGAADDSGLPNDRFFAVRPEGSVSTLKIQRTERGDSAVYLCASSLNAGQNTGELFFGEGSRLTVL.

The chain couples TRBV11-3 to TRBJ2-1, with 7 positions matching TRBD1. The CDR3 loop spans 15 amino acids. CDR1 is SGHNT, CDR2 YENEEA, per germline. After removal of 4 bases from V and 7 bases from J, the junction contained 10 bases not matched to a gene. CDR3 region: CASSSGAGGVNEQFF. The DNA of the CDR3 is TGTGCCAGCAGCTCAGGGGCAGGGGGTGTGAATGAGCAGTTCTTC.

CDR3 nucleotide sequence: TGTGCCAGTAGGCTAGCGGGAGCCGAGACCGGGGAGCTGTTTTTT. This codes for CASRLAGAETGELFF. This sequence joins TRBV19 and TRBJ2-2; 10 nucleotides line up with TRBD2. CDR3 length: 15 residues. CDR1 and CDR2 from the germline V gene are LNHDA and SQIVND (reference sequence). The ends lost 6 bases at V and 5 bases at J; junction bases unmatched: 6.

The V and J genes are TRBV19 and TRBJ1-6, with D uncertain. Trimming removed 3 bases from V and 12 bases from J, with 9 bases in between. The CDR3 consists of 12 residues. Germline V gives CDR1 LNHDA, CDR2 SQIVND (reference sequence). The CDR3 is CASSIRDLPLHF. In DNA form, the CDR3 reads TGTGCCAGTAGTATCCGAGACCTACCCCTCCACTTT.

The chain carries TRBV5-6 and TRBJ2-3; 8 nucleotides align to TRBD1. V dropped 2 bases and J dropped 4; count of bases not matched to a gene: 6. The germline CDR1 and CDR2 sequences are SGHDT and YYEEEE. The CDR3 spans 15 residues. The CDR3 region is CASSLLDRAADTQYF. The CDR3 DNA reads as TGTGCCAGCAGCTTACTGGACAGGGCGGCAGATACGCAGTATTTT. The full variable domain, its missing parts supplied by reference TRBV5-6 and TRBJ2-3, is DAGVTQSPTHLIKTRGQQVTLRCSPKSGHDTVSWYQQALGQGPQFIFQYYEEEERQRGNFPDRFSGHQFPNYSSELNVNALLLGDSALYLCASSLLDRAADTQYFGPGTRLTVL.

This clone showed up just once. The chain recombines TRBV16 with TRBJ2-5; D unresolved. Germline loops: CDR1 KGHSY, CDR2 FQNENV. The CDR3 spans 14 residues. V was shortened by 2 bases and J by 1 base, with 8 bases between the two germline ends. The CDR3 coding sequence is TGTGCCAGCAGCCAAGTGAACTTCCAAGAGACCCAGTACTTC. It codes for CASSQVNFQETQYF.

This CDR3 reads CAISGLAASYEQYF. Written as DNA, the CDR3 is TGTGCCATCAGCGGACTAGCGGCTTCCTACGAGCAGTACTTC. The chain uses TRBV10-3 and TRBJ2-7; 10 positions match TRBD2. Per the germline V gene, CDR1 is ENHRY and CDR2 is SYGVKD. The CDR3 has 14 amino acids. V was clipped by 6 bases and J by 1 base; unmatched bases: 3.

This chain connects TRBV7-2 to TRBJ2-6; D is uncertain. The CDR3 length is 16 residues. V lost 7 bases and J lost 4, with 17 bases in between. The germline V gene has CDR1 SGHTA and CDR2 FQGNSA. The CDR3 is CASTLFGARGANVLTF. The CDR3 DNA follows: TGTGCCAGCACCCTCTTCGGAGCGCGCGGGGCCAACGTCCTGACTTTC.

This chain joins TRBV4-1 and TRBJ2-1; D is unclear. The germline CDR1 and CDR2 sequences are MGHRA and YSYEKL. This CDR3 region has 15 residues. V dropped 4 bases and J dropped 4 bases, with 14 bases sitting between them. The CDR3 region has the DNA TGCGCCAGCAGCCTTTTGCTTATTCCGTACAATGAGCAGTTCTTC. It translates to CASSLLLIPYNEQFF.

The chain has TRBV30 and TRBJ2-1; D not certain. CDR1 GTSNPN and CDR2 SVGIG come from the germline V gene (reference sequence). V lost 3 bases and J 2 bases, leaving 17 bases between the germline ends. This CDR3 is built from 16 residues. This chain's CDR3 is CAWSPSGVEAYNEQFF. The CDR3 DNA sequence: TGTGCCTGGAGCCCATCCGGAGTAGAAGCCTACAATGAGCAGTTCTTC.